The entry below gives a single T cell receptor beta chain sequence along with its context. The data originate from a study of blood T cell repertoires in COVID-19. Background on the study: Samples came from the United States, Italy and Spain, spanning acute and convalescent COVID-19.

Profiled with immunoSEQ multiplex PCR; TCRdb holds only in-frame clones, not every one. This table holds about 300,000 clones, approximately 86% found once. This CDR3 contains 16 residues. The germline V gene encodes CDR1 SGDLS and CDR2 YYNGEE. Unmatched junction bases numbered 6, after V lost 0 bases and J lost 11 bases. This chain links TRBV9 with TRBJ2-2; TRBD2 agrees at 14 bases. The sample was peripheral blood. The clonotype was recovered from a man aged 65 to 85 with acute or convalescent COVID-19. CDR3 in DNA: TGTGCCAGCAGCGTAGCGGGAGGACTAGCGGGGGGTGAGCTGTTTTTT. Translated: CASSVAGGLAGGELFF.